This entry lists 12 T cell receptor beta chains sequenced from one sample in a study of cytomegalovirus exposure and HLA in healthy donors. PCR primers comprised 60 Vbeta and 13 Jbeta primers. Clones were sequenced by immunoSEQ multiplex PCR, and TCRdb holds only the in-frame ones, with some missing. The sample has 150,000 to 200,000 clones, about 77% seen once. Sequenced input: PBMCs. The receptor set was obtained from a woman between 40 and 50 years old in good health and CMV-seropositive.

The chain uses TRBV28 and TRBJ2-1; 9 positions match TRBD2. The J segment lost 4 bases and the V segment lost 5 bases, leaving 12 bases of the junction unmatched. The CDR3 is 17 amino acids. CDR1 is MDHEN, CDR2 SYDVKM, per germline. Here the CDR3 reads CASSPSMGGRGYNEQFF. In DNA, the CDR3 is TGTGCCAGCAGTCCCTCGATGGGCGGGAGGGGGTACAATGAGCAGTTCTTC.

This rearrangement joins TRBV30 to TRBJ1-2, with D unresolved. V shed 6 bases and J shed 4 bases, with 15 bases lying between them. CDR1 is GTSNPN and CDR2 is SVGIG in the germline V gene (reference sequence). This CDR3 region has 13 residues. The CDR3 loop is CACPGDGSYGYTF. In DNA, the CDR3 is TGTGCCTGCCCAGGTGACGGCTCCTATGGCTACACCTTC.

Only a few counts were recorded for this clone. The V gene is TRBV18, the J gene TRBJ2-7; the match to TRBD2 covers 11 bases. The CDR3 consists of 13 residues. V dropped 6 bases and J dropped 7; count of bases not matched to a gene: 5. CDR1 and CDR2 from the germline V gene are KGHSH and LQKENI. DNA of the CDR3: TGTGCCAGCTCGCTCGCTAGCGGGAGGGAGCAGTACTTC. It specifies CASSLASGREQYF.

J is TRBJ2-1 and V is TRBV5-4; the D is unclear. V lost 0 bases, J lost 0 bases, and 10 bases lay in between. Germline CDR1 SGHNT, CDR2 YYREEE (reference sequence). The CDR3 is made up of 16 amino acids. This CDR3 reads CASSLGVVHSYNEQFF. CDR3 sequence (DNA): TGTGCCAGCAGCTTGGGAGTCGTTCACTCCTACAATGAGCAGTTCTTC.

The V gene is TRBV7-6, the J gene TRBJ2-1; 7 nucleotides match TRBD2. V trimming: 1 base; J trimming: 7 bases; junction bases outside the gene matches: 7. CDR3 size: 15 residues. Germline V gene sequence: CDR1 SGHVS, CDR2 FNYEAQ. The CDR3 region has the DNA TGTGCCAGCAGCTTAGTGGGAGGGCCACGGAATGAGCAGTTCTTC. It is translated as CASSLVGGPRNEQFF.

Notes on this clone: One end of the junction fails to match germline, which may point to a read error. The rearrangement joins TRBV5-1 to TRBJ2-3; the match to TRBD1 covers 10 bases. CDR1 is SGHRS, CDR2 YFSETQ, per germline. This CDR3 region has 15 residues. In DNA, the CDR3 is TGCGCCAGCAGCCCGACAGGGGGCACGACAGGTACGCAGTATTTT. Amino acid sequence: CASSPTGGTTGTQYF.

For this clone: Other DNA sequences within the sample encode an identical CDR3. The chain joins TRBV5-1 to TRBJ2-1; 8 bases are a match to TRBD2. CDR3 length equals 15 residues. The V segment lost 3 bases and the J segment 1 base; nucleotides outside the gene matches: 3. The germline V gene has CDR1 SGHRS and CDR2 YFSETQ. Here the CDR3 reads CASSSLAGSYNEQFF. In nucleotides, the CDR3 is TGCGCCAGCAGCTCATTAGCGGGATCCTACAATGAGCAGTTCTTC.

The chain combines TRBV6-6 with TRBJ1-5; the D gene is possibly TRBD1 (5 bases). Per the germline V gene, CDR1 is MNHNY and CDR2 is SVGAGI (reference sequence). The CDR3 is 15 amino acids. The ends were cut back, 5 bases at V and 0 bases at J, with 11 bases in the middle. For the CDR3, the DNA is TGTGCCAGCAGTATCGACAGTTTTAGCAATCAGCCCCAGCATTTT. Translated, it gives CASSIDSFSNQPQHF.

This chain connects TRBV5-4 to TRBJ1-2, with D possibly being TRBD1 (6 bases). Trimming stripped 2 bases from V and 3 bases from J, with 11 bases between. Germline CDR1 reads SGHNT; CDR2 reads YYREEE (reference sequence). CDR3 length: 14 residues. In DNA form, the CDR3 reads TGTGCCAGCAGCTTAGGGGGTCTCGACTATGGCTACACCTTC. It encodes CASSLGGLDYGYTF.

This chain connects TRBV19 to TRBJ1-6, with 7 bases fitting TRBD1. Germline V gene lookup returns CDR1 LNHDA and CDR2 SQIVND (reference sequence). This CDR3 spans 14 amino acids. Trimming took 3 bases from V and 7 from J; bases not matched to a gene: 3. The CDR3 loop reads CASSMETGNSPLHF. The CDR3 nucleotides read TGTGCCAGTAGTATGGAGACAGGGAATTCACCCCTCCACTTT.

The chain recombines TRBV6-1 with TRBJ1-1; D remains unclear. From germline, CDR1 is MNHNS and CDR2 SASEGT. V lost 4 bases and J lost 1, with 7 bases in between. CDR3 size: 13 residues. Written as DNA, the CDR3 is TGTGCCAGCAGTGTTACAGAGAACACTGAAGCTTTCTTT. It specifies CASSVTENTEAFF.

The chain joins TRBV7-7 to TRBJ2-1; TRBD2 matches 8 bases. The V gene end was trimmed by 5 bases and the J gene end by 7 bases; junction bases not matched to a gene: 7. The germline V gene has CDR1 SSHAT and CDR2 FNYEAQ (reference sequence). This CDR3 is built from 14 residues. DNA for the CDR3: TGTGCCAGCAGCCCTGTCCGGGAGGGGAATGAGCAGTTCTTC. It codes for CASSPVREGNEQFF.